These 30 T cell receptor beta chains were all obtained from the same sample, sequenced in a study of T cells in Graves' hyperthyroidism and ophthalmopathy. RNA transcripts provided the source from which TCR beta CDR3 regions were amplified. TCR CDR3 regions were first amplified by RT-PCR with HTBI primers. TCRdb reanalysed the multiplex PCR reads using MiXCR and keeps one entry per CDR3 protein. The data show around 450,000 distinct CDR3 sequences, more than 15% seen once. Input material: blood. The receptors were gathered from a woman aged 18-29 years with Graves' hyperthyroidism.

This clonotype was found a few times. The chain is built from TRBV11-2 and TRBJ1-3, with a tentative D call TRBD1 (6 bases). Trimming cost V 3 bases and J 0 bases, with 21 bases left between them. There are 19 residues in the CDR3. Germline V gene data show CDR1 as SGHAT and CDR2 as FQNNGV. The CDR3 coding sequence is TGTGCCAGCAGCTTGGGGTGGTCGACAGGCGACGACTCTGGAAACACCATATATTTT. The encoded protein is CASSLGWSTGDDSGNTIYF. The entire variable domain, with the rest obtained from reference TRBV11-2 and TRBJ1-3, is as follows: EAGVAQSPRYKIIEKRQSVAFWCNPISGHATLYWYQQILGQGPKLLIQFQNNGVVDDSQLPKDRFSAERLKGVDSTLKIQPAKLEDSAVYLCASSLGWSTGDDSGNTIYFGEGSWLTVV.

This clonotype was found many times. CDR3 protein: CASSPPGGSPQYF. Written as DNA, the CDR3 is TGTGCCAGCAGCCCCCCCGGGGGGTCGCCCCAGTACTTC. This rearrangement joins TRBV13 to TRBJ2-5, with 7 bases matching TRBD2. Germline CDR1 and CDR2: PRHDT and FYEKMQ (reference sequence). The CDR3 consists of 13 residues. V shed 5 bases, J shed 9 bases, and the junction held 9 bases outside the gene matches. Variable domain in full (rest from reference TRBV13 and TRBJ2-5): AAGVIQSPRHLIKEKRETATLKCYPIPRHDTVYWYQQGPGQDPQFLISFYEKMQSDKGSIPDRFSAQQFSDYHSELNMSSLELGDSALYFCASSPPGGSPQYFGPGTRLLVL.

This clonotype has only a few counts. V usage is TRBV7-9 and J usage is TRBJ2-7; D gene ambiguous. The CDR3 runs to 12 residues. Germline CDR1 is SEHNR and CDR2 is FQNEAQ (reference sequence). The ends were cut back, 7 bases at V and 5 bases at J, with 12 bases in the middle. CDR3 protein: CASNALIHEQYF. The DNA of the CDR3 is TGTGCCAGCAATGCGCTCATACACGAGCAGTACTTC.

This clonotype was seen ten or more times. This chain joins TRBV6-1 and TRBJ2-3, with TRBD1 identical over 8 bases. The J segment lost 2 bases and the V segment lost 2 bases, leaving 12 bases of the junction unmatched. The CDR3 has 18 amino acids. The germline gives CDR1 MNHNS, CDR2 SASEGT. The CDR3 reads CASSENPRGRIVTDTQYF. Written as DNA, the CDR3 is TGTGCCAGCAGTGAAAACCCCAGGGGGCGTATCGTCACAGATACGCAGTATTTT.

The table lists this clonotype with a few counts. The V and J genes are TRBV6-2 or TRBV6-3 and TRBJ2-6, with D perhaps TRBD1 or TRBD2 (6 bases each). Germline V gives CDR1 MNHEY, CDR2 SVGEGT. V lost 2 bases, J lost 0 bases, and 8 bases lay in between. This CDR3 contains 16 residues. CDR3 nucleotide sequence: TGTGCCAGCAGTTACGAGGGGGGCTCTGGGGCCAACGTCCTGACTTTC. Protein: CASSYEGGSGANVLTF.

In this sample, this clonotype turned up a few times. The rearrangement joins TRBV19 to TRBJ2-7; no clear D gene. Per the germline V gene, CDR1 is LNHDA and CDR2 is SQIVND (reference sequence). CDR3 length equals 13 residues. The V end was cut by 3 bases, the J end by 3 bases, with 9 bases between. In nucleotides, the CDR3 is TGTGCCAGTAGTATCAACGGTTACTACGAGCAGTACTTC. It yields the protein CASSINGYYEQYF. The full variable domain, with the rest looked up from reference TRBV19 and TRBJ2-7, is DGGITQSPKYLFRKEGQNVTLSCEQNLNHDAMYWYRQDPGQGLRLIYYSQIVNDFQKGDIAEGYSVSREKKESFPLTVTSAQKNPTAFYLCASSINGYYEQYFGPGTRLTVT.

This clonotype showed up just a few times. The chain is built from TRBV6-1 and TRBJ1-1, with D perhaps matching TRBD1 (6 bases). V lost 1 base and J 5 bases, leaving 14 bases between the germline ends. Looked up from germline, CDR1 is MNHNS and CDR2 is SASEGT. There are 15 residues in the CDR3. The CDR3 is CASSEEEGGRTEAFF. In DNA form, the CDR3 reads TGTGCCAGCAGTGAAGAGGAAGGGGGGCGTACTGAAGCTTTCTTT.

There are a few counts of this clonotype. The J gene is TRBJ1-3, the V gene TRBV11-2; unclear D gene. In germline, CDR1 is SGHAT, CDR2 FQNNGV. The CDR3 totals 15 residues. Deletions cut 6 bases from V and 5 bases from J, with 17 bases between. CDR3 residues: CASRDFGPTRNTIYF. The CDR3 DNA sequence: TGTGCCAGCAGGGACTTCGGACCTACCCGAAACACCATATATTTT.

This chain connects TRBV19 to TRBJ2-5; tentatively, D is TRBD1 (6 bases). The CDR3 sequence is 13 residues long. V shed 3 bases and J shed 5 bases, with 10 bases lying between them. Germline V CDR1 and CDR2: LNHDA, SQIVND (reference sequence). CDR3 DNA: TGTGCCAGTAGTATCGGGACAAAGGAGACCCAGTACTTC. Protein: CASSIGTKETQYF.

In this sample, this clonotype turned up many times. The J gene is TRBJ2-5, the V gene TRBV3-1; 7 nucleotides line up with TRBD2. The V gene end was trimmed by 1 base and the J gene end by 7 bases; junction bases not matched to a gene: 15. Germline V lookup: CDR1 LGHDT, CDR2 YNNKEL (reference sequence). This CDR3 has 17 residues. The CDR3 sequence: CASSQVGLAEGRGTQYF. The DNA for the CDR3 is TGTGCCAGCAGCCAAGTGGGCCTAGCGGAGGGTAGGGGGACCCAGTACTTC.

V is TRBV5-1 and J is TRBJ1-4, with a tentative D call TRBD1 (6 bases). The V gene lost 3 bases and the J gene lost 0 bases, with 24 bases spanning the gap. The germline gives CDR1 SGHRS, CDR2 YFSETQ. The CDR3 totals 20 residues. The CDR3 reads CASSYRTGSRVPATNEKLFF. CDR3 sequence (DNA): TGCGCCAGCAGCTATCGAACAGGGTCCCGAGTCCCGGCAACTAATGAAAAACTGTTTTTT.

This clonotype came up a few times. V gene TRBV6-2 or TRBV6-3 combines with J gene TRBJ2-2, with D possibly called TRBD1 or TRBD2 (6 bases each). The germline V gene has CDR1 MNHEY and CDR2 SVGEGT. Trimming removed 3 bases at V and 4 bases at J, with 15 bases between. The CDR3 runs to 16 residues. The CDR3 sequence: CASSYMWGAGTGELFF. CDR3 in DNA: TGTGCCAGCAGTTATATGTGGGGGGCCGGCACCGGGGAGCTGTTTTTT.

This clonotype has a handful of counts. This rearrangement joins TRBV3-1 to TRBJ2-3, with unresolved D. V was cut by 2 bases and J by 0 bases, with 15 bases left in between. The germline V gene encodes CDR1 LGHDT and CDR2 YNNKEL (reference sequence). This CDR3 region has 17 residues. The DNA of the CDR3 is TGTGCCAGCAGCCAATGGGCCTCGAGTGGGAGCACAGATACGCAGTATTTT. It yields the protein CASSQWASSGSTDTQYF.

This clonotype was seen at least ten times. The V call is TRBV10-1, the J call TRBJ2-1; 10 nucleotides agree with TRBD2. Germline V CDR1 and CDR2: WNHNN, SYGVQD (reference sequence). V dropped 4 bases and J dropped 6; count of bases not matched to a gene: 3. The CDR3 has 14 residues. In DNA form, the CDR3 reads TGCGCCAGCAGTGCTAGCGGGGGCCCCAATGAGCAGTTCTTC. The encoded protein is CASSASGGPNEQFF.

The rearrangement uses TRBV5-1 and TRBJ2-1, with D possibly TRBD1 on 6 matching bases. Per the germline V gene, CDR1 is SGHRS and CDR2 is YFSETQ. The ends were cut back, 3 bases at V and 5 bases at J, with 15 bases in the middle. The CDR3 totals 15 residues. This chain's CDR3 is CASSSDTGRNNEQFF. CDR3 DNA sequence: TGCGCCAGCAGCTCCGATACAGGGCGCAACAATGAGCAGTTCTTC.

This clonotype was observed at least ten times. The chain carries TRBV7-9 and TRBJ2-5; 10 bases agree with TRBD2. Germline values: CDR1 SEHNR, CDR2 FQNEAQ (reference sequence). The CDR3 totals 16 residues. The J segment lost 5 bases and the V segment lost 4 bases, leaving 10 bases of the junction unmatched. The CDR3 sequence: CASSSRLAGPMETQYF. The CDR3 bases are TGTGCCAGCAGCTCCCGACTAGCGGGTCCCATGGAGACCCAGTACTTC.

In this sample, this clonotype turned up many times. The V call is TRBV4-1, the J call TRBJ1-3; D unclear. This CDR3 is 15 amino acids long. Trimming cost V 1 base and J 2 bases, with 9 bases left between them. Germline V gene sequence: CDR1 MGHRA, CDR2 YSYEKL. The CDR3 protein is CASSQGVETGNTIYF. As DNA, the CDR3 is TGCGCCAGCAGCCAAGGTGTAGAAACTGGAAACACCATATATTTT.

This clonotype occurred many times. The V call is TRBV3-1, the J call TRBJ2-7; D ambiguous. This CDR3 is 13 amino acids long. V was shortened by 1 base and J by 7 bases, with 11 bases between the two germline ends. CDR1 and CDR2 (germline): LGHDT, YNNKEL (reference sequence). As DNA, the CDR3 is TGTGCCAGCAGCCAAGTTAGCTCGAGGGAGCAGTACTTC. Its translation is CASSQVSSREQYF.

In its sample, this clonotype was seen a few times. The chain links TRBV10-3 to TRBJ2-1; 9 bases line up with TRBD2. The germline CDR1 and CDR2 sequences are ENHRY and SYGVKD. The CDR3 totals 17 residues. With 7 bases clipped from V and 5 bases from J, the junction kept 15 bases outside the gene matches. CDR3 sequence reads: CAITMRASGTHNNEQFF. CDR3 coding DNA: TGTGCCATCACCATGAGGGCTAGCGGGACACATAACAATGAGCAGTTCTTC.

In this sample, this clonotype turned up many times. V gene TRBV6-1 combines with J gene TRBJ1-1; D gene unclear. This CDR3 has 16 amino acids. V was pared by 4 bases and J by 6 bases, with 21 bases between. The germline CDR1 and CDR2 sequences are MNHNS and SASEGT. This CDR3 is CASSGTQLSLIAEAFF. As DNA, the CDR3 is TGTGCCAGCAGTGGTACACAGTTGAGTCTTATCGCTGAAGCTTTCTTT.

This clonotype was counted between two and nine times. J is TRBJ2-5 and V is TRBV3-1, with 12 nucleotides matching TRBD2. J gave up 5 bases and V 3 bases, and 4 bases lay outside the gene matches. Germline loops: CDR1 LGHDT, CDR2 YNNKEL (reference sequence). This CDR3 has 15 amino acids. DNA of the CDR3: TGTGCCAGCAGCCAGGGGACTAGCGGGTTTGAGACCCAGTACTTC. Protein sequence: CASSQGTSGFETQYF.

This clonotype was counted at least ten times. DNA for the CDR3: TGTGCTAGTGGTTTGGGGGTTGCCTACAATGAGCAGTTCTTC. Translation: CASGLGVAYNEQFF. The chain has TRBV12-5 and TRBJ2-1; D is undetermined. The length of the CDR3 is 14 residues. The V and J ends lost 1 base and 2 bases respectively, with 6 bases between them. Germline V gene sequence: CDR1 LGHNT, CDR2 FRNRAP.

There are a few counts of this clonotype. The CDR3 does not end in the conserved phenylalanine or tryptophan, so this is likely a read error. The V and J genes are TRBV12-3 or TRBV12-4 and TRBJ1-1, with D perhaps TRBD1 (6 bases). The CDR3 is made up of 15 amino acids. Deletions cut 3 bases from V and 5 bases from J, with 16 bases between. The CDR3 loop reads CASSFRGAERTEAFL. The DNA for the CDR3 is TGTGCCAGCAGTTTTCGGGGGGCAGAAAGGACTGAAGCTTTCCTT.

This clonotype came up many times. J is TRBJ1-2 and V is TRBV28, with 7 positions matching TRBD1. The germline V gene encodes CDR1 MDHEN and CDR2 SYDVKM. This CDR3 has 13 residues. The V gene end was trimmed by 6 bases and the J gene end by 2 bases; junction bases not matched to a gene: 3. The CDR3 protein is CASRPGQNYGYTF. The CDR3, as DNA: TGTGCCAGCAGACCGGGACAGAACTATGGCTACACCTTC.

This clonotype was found many times. This sequence joins TRBV7-2 and TRBJ2-1; TRBD2 is a possible D gene (7 bases). This CDR3 is built from 15 residues. Germline V lookup: CDR1 SGHTA, CDR2 FQGNSA. V dropped 2 bases and J dropped 8 bases, with 16 bases sitting between them. CDR3 DNA: TGTGCCAGCAGCTTACCCCGGGGGGCCGTCGATGAGCAGTTCTTC. Translating gives CASSLPRGAVDEQFF.

In this sample, this clonotype turned up many times. The chain recombines TRBV7-3 with TRBJ2-5; D might be TRBD1 (6 bases). Germline lookup yields CDR1 SGHTA and CDR2 FQGTGA. The V end lost 2 bases, the J end lost 5 bases, and 18 bases lay between the germline ends. The CDR3 length is 16 residues. The CDR3 spells CASSLLGQGRSETQYF. The DNA of the CDR3 is TGTGCCAGCAGCTTATTAGGGCAGGGGCGCTCGGAGACCCAGTACTTC.

This clonotype was seen a handful of times. DNA of the CDR3: TGCGCCAGCAGCTTGACCCTAGACCCCTACAATGAGCAGTTCTTC. Protein product: CASSLTLDPYNEQFF. The rearrangement links TRBV5-1 to TRBJ2-1, with D hard to call. The germline V gene encodes CDR1 SGHRS and CDR2 YFSETQ. The CDR3 loop spans 15 amino acids. V shed 1 base and J shed 2 bases, with 10 bases lying between them.

Only a few counts were recorded for this clonotype. The chain carries TRBV7-2 and TRBJ2-5, with D possibly being TRBD1 (5 bases). The CDR3 loop spans 16 amino acids. Germline CDR1 SGHTA, CDR2 FQGNSA. V lost 1 base, J lost 5 bases, and 17 bases lay in between. The CDR3 loop reads CASSLDSGTKGETQYF. DNA of the CDR3: TGTGCCAGCAGCTTAGACTCCGGAACTAAGGGGGAGACCCAGTACTTC.

The chain recombines TRBV9 with TRBJ1-2, with 7 nucleotides matching TRBD1. Germline trimming cut 4 bases from V and 6 bases from J; bases unmatched to any gene: 3. The CDR3 has 12 residues. The germline CDR1 and CDR2 sequences are SGDLS and YYNGEE. In nucleotides, the CDR3 is TGTGCCAGCAGCCAAGACAGGGATGGCTACACCTTC. Amino acid sequence: CASSQDRDGYTF.

The chain is built from TRBV2 and TRBJ2-7, with TRBD1 matching 10 bases. In germline, CDR1 is SNHLY, CDR2 FYNNEI. This CDR3 region has 13 residues. V dropped 9 bases and J dropped 5; count of bases not matched to a gene: 7. The CDR3 nucleotides read TGTGCCAGGGCCGGGACAGGGGTTGACGAGCAGTACTTC. This codes for CARAGTGVDEQYF.